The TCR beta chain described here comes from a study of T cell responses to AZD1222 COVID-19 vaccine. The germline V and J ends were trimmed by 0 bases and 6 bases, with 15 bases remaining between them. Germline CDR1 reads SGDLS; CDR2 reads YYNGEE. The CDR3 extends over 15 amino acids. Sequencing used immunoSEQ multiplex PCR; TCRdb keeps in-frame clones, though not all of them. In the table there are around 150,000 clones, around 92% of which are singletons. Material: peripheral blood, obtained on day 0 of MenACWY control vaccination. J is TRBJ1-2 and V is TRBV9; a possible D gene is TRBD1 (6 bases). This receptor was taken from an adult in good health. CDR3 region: CASSVESRDKNGYTF. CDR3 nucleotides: TGTGCCAGCAGCGTAGAATCCAGGGACAAGAATGGCTACACCTTC. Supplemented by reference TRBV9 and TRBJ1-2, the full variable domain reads DSGVTQTPKHLITATGQRVTLRCSPRSGDLSVYWYQQSLDQGLQFLIQYYNGEERAKGNILERFSAQQFPDLHSELNLSSLELGDSALYFCASSVESRDKNGYTFGSGTRLTVV.